This TCR beta chain appears in the sequencing data of a study of blood T cell repertoires in COVID-19. Study as a whole: The study drew acute and convalescent COVID-19 samples from the United States, Italy and Spain. The analysed material was cDNA or gDNA that came from T cells, B-cell-depleted T cells, or PBMCs.

Per the original data handling: Estimates of nucleated cell counts were drawn from the amplification of reference gene primers. The method was immunoSEQ multiplex PCR; TCRdb's version includes in-frame clones alone and lacks a portion of them. The DNA was the basis for D and trimming; V, J and clone size are from that table. The sample contains about 160,000 clones, about four fifths of which appear only once. This clone was seen only a few times. This CDR3 spans 12 amino acids. Germline CDR1 is SQVTM and CDR2 is ANQGSEA. The J segment lost 1 base and the V segment lost 6 bases, leaving 1 base of the junction unmatched.

The chain links TRBV29-1 to TRBJ2-3; TRBD1 agrees at 7 bases. This TCR was recovered from a human donor with acute or convalescent COVID-19. The donor label of this sample is uncertain. The sequenced sample was peripheral blood. CDR3 region: CSVDRGTDTQYF. The CDR3 DNA reads TGCAGCGTCGACAGGGGCACAGATACGCAGTATTTT.